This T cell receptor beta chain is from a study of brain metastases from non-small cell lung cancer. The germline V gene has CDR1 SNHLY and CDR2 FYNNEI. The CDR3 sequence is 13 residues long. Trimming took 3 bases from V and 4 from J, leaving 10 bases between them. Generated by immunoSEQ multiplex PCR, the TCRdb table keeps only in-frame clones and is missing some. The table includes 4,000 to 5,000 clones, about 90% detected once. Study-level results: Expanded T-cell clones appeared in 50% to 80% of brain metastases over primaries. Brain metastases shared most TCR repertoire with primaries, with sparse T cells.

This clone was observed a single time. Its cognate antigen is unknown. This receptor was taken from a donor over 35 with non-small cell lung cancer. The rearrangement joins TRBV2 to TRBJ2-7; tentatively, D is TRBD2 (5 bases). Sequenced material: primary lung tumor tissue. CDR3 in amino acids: CASSDRGLYEQYF. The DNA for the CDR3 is TGTGCCAGCAGTGATCGCGGACTTTACGAGCAGTACTTC.